This T cell receptor beta chain was captured by sequencing in a study of blood T cell repertoires in COVID-19. Study at large: T cells, B-cell-depleted T cells, or PBMCs provided the cDNA or gDNA that served as material.

V was pared by 3 bases and J by 4 bases, with 9 bases between. This CDR3 is 13 amino acids long. Germline CDR1 is MGHRA and CDR2 is YSYEKL. Repertoires were generated with immunoSEQ multiplex PCR, while TCRdb's copy carries only in-frame clones and drops some. Among 320,000 or so clones, around nine tenths were seen once, and the ten largest hold under 6%. All enrollees were roughly 18 to 89 years old and from roughly 26 US areas. Participant-reported clinical history was the basis for cohort assignment. Cohort 3 recovered donors had two negative PCRs, clearance, or symptom resolution. The chain is built from TRBV4-1 and TRBJ1-1, with D possibly TRBD1 on 6 matching bases. The TCR sequence derives from a man aged 25 to 45 who had recovered from COVID-19. Sequenced input: PBMCs or T cells enriched from blood (not recorded which). Here the CDR3 reads CASSQGASTEAFF. The DNA of the CDR3 is TGCGCCAGCAGCCAGGGGGCTTCCACTGAAGCTTTCTTT.